These 28 T cell receptor beta chains were sequenced from one sample in a study of post-analysis software for immune sequencing data. Sequencing libraries made from TCR beta cDNA carried unique molecular identifiers. TCRdb analysed the PCR reads with MiXCR anew, one entry per CDR3 protein. The sample has 170,000 or so distinct CDR3 sequences, approximately 30% seen once. These receptors have no identified antigens. Study-level results: Five TRBV segments, TRBV5-6, TRBV5-1 and TRBV20-1 among them, were found more frequent in patients than controls.

Specimen: blood. The source is a girl aged 5 to 17 with multiple sclerosis.

The table lists this clonotype with many counts. V is TRBV29-1 and J is TRBJ2-1; D unresolved. Trimming left V 5 bases short and J 10 bases short, with 9 bases between. The germline CDR1 and CDR2 sequences are SQVTM and ANQGSEA. This CDR3 spans 10 amino acids. The CDR3, as DNA: TGCAGCGTTAGGGCGGAGGAGCAGTTCTTC. Translation gives CSVRAEEQFF.

This clonotype has more than one count but fewer than ten. The genes are TRBV6-5 and TRBJ1-5; D possibly corresponds to TRBD1 (6 bases). V lost 0 bases and J 1 base, leaving 10 bases between the germline ends. The CDR3 length is 16 residues. The germline V gene has CDR1 MNHEY and CDR2 SVGAGI. The CDR3 protein is CASSYSSRGSNQPQHF. CDR3 sequence (DNA): TGTGCCAGCAGTTACTCGAGTAGGGGGAGCAATCAGCCCCAGCATTTT.

The chain carries TRBV12-3 or TRBV12-4 and TRBJ2-3; 12 bases are shared with TRBD2. The CDR3 totals 18 residues. V gave up 0 bases and J gave up 5 bases; unmatched junction bases: 9. The CDR3 nucleotides are TGTGCCAGCAGTTTAGCGGGGCCGACTAGCGGGAGTGGAGATACGCAGTATTTT. It translates to CASSLAGPTSGSGDTQYF.

In its sample, this clonotype was seen many times. This rearrangement joins TRBV20-1 to TRBJ1-2; no reliable D call. The CDR3 has 11 residues. The V end lost 5 bases, the J end lost 7 bases, and 11 bases lay between the germline ends. Germline-derived CDR1 and CDR2 are DFQATT and SNEGSKA (reference sequence). The CDR3 sequence: CSAASIGGYTF. Here the CDR3 DNA reads TGCAGTGCTGCCTCGATAGGTGGCTACACCTTC.

This chain links TRBV7-2 with TRBJ1-1; 8 nucleotides line up with TRBD1. Germline CDR1 SGHTA, CDR2 FQGNSA. V was pared by 2 bases and J by 4 bases, with 6 bases of the junction left unmatched. The length of the CDR3 is 15 residues. CDR3 loop: CASSLQGARTTEAFF. CDR3 in DNA: TGTGCCAGCAGCTTACAGGGGGCGCGGACCACTGAAGCTTTCTTT.

Regarding this clonotype: Being one base from a much bigger clone, this may be a read error. J is TRBJ2-1 and V is TRBV4-1; D remains unclear. The CDR3 sequence is 18 residues long. The V and J ends lost 0 bases and 5 bases respectively, with 20 bases between them. Germline CDR1 reads MGHRA; CDR2 reads YSYEKL. The CDR3 loop reads CASSQDHRYVELHNEQFF. The DNA for the CDR3 is TGCGCCAGCAGCCAAGATCACCGCTATGTCGAGCTCCACAATGAGCAGTTCTTC.

The V gene is TRBV28, the J gene TRBJ1-5; D remains ambiguous. V was pared by 10 bases and J by 2 bases, with 9 bases between. Germline assignment: CDR1 MDHEN and CDR2 SYDVKM. The CDR3 runs 12 residues. CDR3 region: CATRSGNQPQHF. CDR3 bases: TGTGCCACGAGGTCCGGCAATCAGCCCCAGCATTTT.

This clonotype was detected ten times or more. The DNA for the CDR3 is TGCGCCAGCAGCCAAGATCAAGCCAGCTATGGCTACACCTTC. It yields the protein CASSQDQASYGYTF. This chain connects TRBV4-1 to TRBJ1-2; D is uncertain. CDR3 length: 14 amino acids. Germline values: CDR1 MGHRA, CDR2 YSYEKL. Trimming cost V 0 bases and J 4 bases, with 9 bases left between them.

Many counts were recorded for this clonotype. V gene TRBV20-1 combines with J gene TRBJ2-3; the match to TRBD2 covers 12 bases. After removal of 6 bases from V and 8 bases from J, the junction contained 9 bases not matched to a gene. CDR1 and CDR2 (germline): DFQATT, SNEGSKA (reference sequence). The CDR3 has 14 amino acids. CDR3 nucleotide sequence: TGCAGTGCAACTAGCGGGGGGAACCAGGGTACGCAGTATTTT. This sequence encodes CSATSGGNQGTQYF.

The chain carries TRBV20-1 and TRBJ2-1; a weak D match, TRBD1 (6 bases). The CDR3 runs 14 residues. Germline CDR1 and CDR2: DFQATT and SNEGSKA (reference sequence). Trimming shortened V by 5 bases and J by 7 bases, and 18 bases separated the two germline ends. The CDR3 sequence: CSAPFWGRSNEQFF. CDR3 in DNA: TGCAGTGCTCCCTTTTGGGGGCGATCGAATGAGCAGTTCTTC.

Many counts were recorded for this clonotype. The J gene is TRBJ2-7, the V gene TRBV20-1; D may match TRBD1 or TRBD2 (5 bases each). Per the germline V gene, CDR1 is DFQATT and CDR2 is SNEGSKA (reference sequence). Trimming pared 3 bases from V and 0 bases from J, leaving 18 bases between. The CDR3 extends over 16 amino acids. The chain's CDR3 is CSASDRNGAYSYEQYF. In DNA form, the CDR3 reads TGCAGTGCTAGTGATCGGAACGGGGCATACTCCTACGAGCAGTACTTC.

In this sample, this clonotype turned up a few times. The chain recombines TRBV28 with TRBJ1-5, with unresolved D. Germline CDR1 reads MDHEN; CDR2 reads SYDVKM. The CDR3 loop spans 13 amino acids. The CDR3 here is CGVGRQNNQPQHF. CDR3 sequence (DNA): TGTGGGGTGGGTCGGCAAAACAATCAGCCCCAGCATTTT.

This clonotype was detected only a few times. A much larger clonotype is one base distant, so this may be a read error. The chain links TRBV10-3 to TRBJ2-7; no firm D call. V lost 4 bases and J 0 bases, leaving 4 bases between the germline ends. There are 12 residues in the CDR3. The germline V gene has CDR1 ENHRY and CDR2 SYGVKD. CDR3 amino acids: CAISGSSYEQYF. The CDR3 DNA sequence: TGTGCCATCAGTGGGAGCTCCTACGAGCAGTACTTC.

This clonotype was observed a single time. A much bigger clone sits one base away, suggesting this may be a read error. V and J are TRBV10-3 and TRBJ2-1, with D unclear. CDR1 and CDR2 from the germline V gene are ENHRY and SYGVKD. The CDR3 has 12 amino acids. CDR3 nucleotides: TGTGCCATCAGTGAGAGGGATAATGAGCGGTTCTTC. Translation: CAISERDNERFF.

The chain uses TRBV28 and TRBJ2-4; no clear D. This CDR3 has 11 amino acids. Between the trimmed V and J ends, which lost 5 bases and 13 bases, there was a span of 12 bases. Germline V gene lookup returns CDR1 MDHEN and CDR2 SYDVKM. CDR3 sequence reads: CASSIDCQQYF. As DNA, the CDR3 is TGTGCCAGCAGTATCGACTGCCAGCAGTACTTC.

J is TRBJ2-4 and V is TRBV7-6, with D possibly being TRBD1 (5 bases). The DNA matches TRBJ2-7 better at its end, which makes the J call doubtful. The CDR3 length is 16 residues. Germline CDR1 SGHVS, CDR2 FNYEAQ. CDR3 DNA sequence: TGTGCCAGCAGCCGAAGTCCAGGGTTATCGAGGAACGAGCAGTACTTC. This translates into CASSRSPGLSRNEQYF.

J is TRBJ1-5 and V is TRBV20-1; D is undetermined. Germline values: CDR1 DFQATT, CDR2 SNEGSKA (reference sequence). Trimming took off 0 bases at V and 5 bases at J, with 8 bases between the two ends. CDR3 size: 13 residues. Written as DNA, the CDR3 is TGCAGTGCTAGAGAAATAGGAGATCAGCCCCAGCATTTT. This gives the protein CSAREIGDQPQHF.

Worth noting for this clonotype: Being one base from a much bigger clone, this may be a read error. V gene TRBV29-1 combines with J gene TRBJ2-6, with 13 bases fitting TRBD2. The length of the CDR3 is 17 residues. Germline V lookup: CDR1 SQVTM, CDR2 ANQGSEA. CDR3 region: CSVGGTSGTSGANVRTF. The CDR3 bases are TGCAGCGTTGGGGGGACTAGCGGGACCTCTGGGGCCAACGTCCGGACTTTC.

In its sample, this clonotype was seen once. Just one base apart from a much larger clone, this may be a read error. The rearrangement links TRBV29-1 to TRBJ2-1; D is undetermined. This CDR3 is built from 8 residues. The germline V gene encodes CDR1 SQVTM and CDR2 ANQGSEA. V lost 7 bases and J 8 bases, leaving 3 bases between the germline ends. DNA of the CDR3: TGCAGCGGCGATGAGCAGTTCTTC. Its protein is CSGDEQFF.

Concerning this clonotype itself: A much larger clone lies one base from this, so it may be a read error. This chain's CDR3 is CARSSLGGDYEQYF. CDR3 DNA sequence: TGCGCCCGCAGCTCCCTGGGTGGAGACTACGAGCAGTACTTC. The J gene is TRBJ2-7, the V gene TRBV5-1; no definite D call. The CDR3 sequence is 14 residues long. The V gene's germline CDR1 is SGHRS and CDR2 YFSETQ.

This clonotype was seen only a few times. This chain connects TRBV28 to TRBJ1-2; a weak D match, TRBD1 (5 bases). CDR1 and CDR2 from the germline V gene are MDHEN and SYDVKM. V was clipped by 2 bases and J by 6 bases, with 13 bases between them. The CDR3 contains 14 residues. The CDR3 nucleotides are TGTGCCAGCAGTTTACCAGAAGGGGTTAATGGCTACACCTTC. This encodes CASSLPEGVNGYTF.

This clonotype was recorded once. This rearrangement joins TRBV28 to TRBJ2-7; 9 bases align to TRBD1. This CDR3 contains 15 residues. V gave up 2 bases and J gave up 7 bases; unmatched junction bases: 9. CDR1 is MDHEN and CDR2 is SYDVKM in the germline V gene. CDR3 in DNA: TGTGCCAGCAGTTTACAGGACAGGGGTCACAATGAGCAGTACTTC. It translates to CASSLQDRGHNEQYF.

This clonotype turned up a few times. It may be a read error: a sequence one base away is much more abundant. The V and J genes are TRBV27 and TRBJ2-7; 7 nucleotides agree with TRBD2. CDR1 MNHEY and CDR2 SMNVEV come from the germline V gene (reference sequence). The CDR3 runs 16 residues. CDR3 amino acids: CASSSLGSGNSYGQYF. CDR3 in DNA: TGTGCCAGCAGTTCTCTGGGCAGCGGGAATTCCTACGGGCAGTACTTC.

This clonotype was observed a handful of times. The chain combines TRBV7-2 with TRBJ2-5; no clear D gene. The J call could be wrong; TRBJ2-7 is a better fit for the DNA end. Germline CDR1 is SGHTA and CDR2 is FQGNSA. The CDR3 sequence is 15 residues long. DNA for the CDR3: TGTGCCAGCAGCCCATTCCGGAACCCCAAAAACGAGCAGTACTTC. Translating it yields CASSPFRNPKNEQYF.

This rearrangement joins TRBV4-2 to TRBJ2-7, with 9 bases identical to TRBD2. CDR3 length: 17 residues. Germline values: CDR1 LGHNA, CDR2 YNFKEQ. The junction had 9 bases not matched to a gene; V was cut back by 1 base and J by 2 bases. The CDR3 here is CASSQAGRAGGAYEQYF. CDR3 sequence (DNA): TGTGCCAGCAGCCAAGCAGGTCGGGCGGGAGGGGCCTACGAGCAGTACTTC.

The V call is TRBV20-1, the J call TRBJ2-5, with 9 nucleotides matching TRBD1. The J call may not be correct, given that the DNA end is closer to TRBJ2-7. The germline gives CDR1 DFQATT, CDR2 SNEGSKA (reference sequence). This CDR3 comprises 13 residues. The CDR3 loop is CSAKTGGIDEQYF. In nucleotides, the CDR3 is TGCAGTGCTAAGACAGGGGGGATCGACGAGCAGTACTTC.

The CDR3 here is CATSDLGGLDTGELFF. The CDR3 DNA is TGTGCCACCAGTGACTTGGGGGGGCTCGACACCGGGGAGCTGTTTTTT. The chain joins TRBV24-1 to TRBJ2-2, with D perhaps TRBD2 (7 bases). Trimming took 4 bases from V and 3 from J, leaving 14 bases between them. Germline values: CDR1 KGHDR, CDR2 SFDVKD. This CDR3 is 16 amino acids long.

Notes on this clonotype: This may come from a read error, since a much larger clone is one base off. The chain has TRBV5-1 and TRBJ2-7; 8 nucleotides align to TRBD1. This CDR3 region has 14 residues. Per germline, CDR1 SGHRS and CDR2 YFSETQ. Trimming took 4 bases from V and 7 from J; bases not matched to a gene: 10. The CDR3 DNA follows: TGCGCCAGCAGCGCCCAGGACAGGGTGGATGAGCAGTACTTC. Translation: CASSAQDRVDEQYF.